These 25 T cell receptor beta chains came from one sample sequenced in a study of CD8+ T cells in alopecia areata. cDNA serving as the sequencing template came from extracted, reverse transcribed RNA. This table comes from immunoSEQ multiplex PCR, and its TCRdb copy is limited to in-frame clones, with some not included. The sample carries 100,000 or so clones, about three fifths recorded once. The treatment denotes: oral pan-JAK inhibitor, 5-10 mg twice daily. Sequenced here: CD8+ T cells sorted from blood, sampled between weeks 55 and 65, from a patient treated with tofacitinib. The source is a human donor with alopecia areata.

The chain has TRBV6-5 and TRBJ1-3, with TRBD1 as a possible D gene (6 bases). This CDR3 region has 13 residues. With 6 bases removed from V and 3 bases from J, the gap between germline ends came to 9 bases. CDR1 is MNHEY, CDR2 SVGAGI, per germline. CDR3 region: CASSPGVGNTIYF. CDR3 in DNA: TGTGCCAGCAGCCCAGGGGTTGGAAACACCATATATTTT.

The rearrangement uses TRBV7-9 and TRBJ2-5; possible D gene TRBD1, 6 bases. V was pared by 2 bases and J by 3 bases, with 10 bases between. The CDR3 sequence is 14 residues long. CDR1 is SEHNR and CDR2 is FQNEAQ in the germline V gene (reference sequence). CDR3 sequence reads: CASSLSGVEETQYF. The CDR3 bases are TGTGCCAGCAGCTTATCAGGGGTGGAAGAGACCCAGTACTTC.

This chain uses TRBV13 with TRBJ2-1; D gene uncertain. V lost 0 bases, J lost 6 bases, and 6 bases lay in between. Germline-derived CDR1 and CDR2 are PRHDT and FYEKMQ (reference sequence). The CDR3 extends over 13 amino acids. The CDR3 DNA sequence: TGTGCCAGCAGCTTAGGGGATACCAATGAGCAGTTCTTC. This gives the protein CASSLGDTNEQFF.

The rearrangement uses TRBV2 and TRBJ2-2; D not certain. Trimming removed 8 bases from V and 4 bases from J, with 11 bases in between. CDR3 length: 13 residues. CDR1 SNHLY and CDR2 FYNNEI come from the germline V gene. Here the CDR3 reads CASRTPLTGELFF. CDR3 sequence (DNA): TGTGCCAGCCGGACCCCACTCACCGGGGAGCTGTTTTTT.

This clone showed up just a few times. This chain uses TRBV11-3 with TRBJ2-1; D gene unclear. This CDR3 region has 15 residues. With 1 base removed from V and 6 bases from J, the gap between germline ends came to 13 bases. Germline V gene data show CDR1 as SGHNT and CDR2 as YENEEA. The CDR3 nucleotides are TGTGCCAGCAGCTTAGGGGTCGGGTGGGGCAATGAGCAGTTCTTC. Amino acids: CASSLGVGWGNEQFF.

This clone was seen a handful of times. The chain links TRBV29-1 to TRBJ1-1; D may be TRBD1 (5 bases). V was clipped by 3 bases and J by 0 bases, with 20 bases between them. Germline loops: CDR1 SQVTM, CDR2 ANQGSEA. The CDR3 totals 17 residues. The CDR3 spells CSVEGRPGPKMNTEAFF. The CDR3 DNA follows: TGCAGCGTTGAGGGCCGCCCGGGACCGAAGATGAACACTGAAGCTTTCTTT.

The chain employs TRBV11-3 and TRBJ2-7; 7 bases fit TRBD1. The length of the CDR3 is 13 residues. The germline V gene has CDR1 SGHNT and CDR2 YENEEA. V lost 3 bases to trimming and J lost 5 bases; unmatched junction nucleotides: 4. DNA of the CDR3: TGTGCCAGCAGCTTCGGACAGGCGGACGAGCAGTACTTC. Encoded protein: CASSFGQADEQYF.

The V call is TRBV29-1, the J call TRBJ1-1, with 7 bases aligning to TRBD1. The CDR3 covers 16 residues. Looked up from germline, CDR1 is SQVTM and CDR2 is ANQGSEA. Trimming removed 7 bases from V and 5 bases from J; junction bases left unmatched: 19. This CDR3 reads CSAPPQGTAPGTEAFF. In DNA, the CDR3 is TGCAGCGCGCCCCCCCAGGGGACAGCCCCGGGGACTGAAGCTTTCTTT.

The chain couples TRBV27 to TRBJ2-5; D unresolved. Trimming removed 5 bases at V and 0 bases at J, with 19 bases between. The CDR3 length is 17 residues. Germline V lookup: CDR1 MNHEY, CDR2 SMNVEV (reference sequence). The CDR3: CASSDMTHRNDQETQYF. The DNA of the CDR3 is TGTGCCAGCAGTGATATGACCCACAGAAACGACCAAGAGACCCAGTACTTC.

A few counts support this clone. The chain recombines TRBV12-5 with TRBJ1-1; no clear D gene. CDR3 length: 13 residues. V shed 5 bases and J shed 5 bases, with 12 bases lying between them. Germline values: CDR1 LGHNT, CDR2 FRNRAP. For the CDR3, the DNA is TGTGCTAGTGGTCCGCAAGTAGGAACTGAAGCTTTCTTT. It yields the protein CASGPQVGTEAFF.

The CDR3 nucleotides are TGTGCCAGCAGTCGAACAGGTAGCAATCAGCCCCAGCATTTT. Translating it yields CASSRTGSNQPQHF. J is TRBJ1-5 and V is TRBV9, with D possibly being TRBD1 (5 bases). Germline lookup yields CDR1 SGDLS and CDR2 YYNGEE. The CDR3 length is 14 residues. With 5 bases removed from V and 0 bases from J, the gap between germline ends came to 9 bases.

This rearrangement joins TRBV5-1 to TRBJ2-5; 7 bases are shared with TRBD2. CDR3 length: 13 amino acids. Per germline, CDR1 SGHRS and CDR2 YFSETQ. With 4 bases clipped from V and 2 bases from J, the junction kept 2 bases outside the gene matches. The CDR3 DNA reads as TGCGCCAGCAGCCCGGGACTACAAGAGACCCAGTACTTC. Amino acid sequence: CASSPGLQETQYF.

The genes are TRBV7-9 and TRBJ2-4; D not resolved. Trimming stripped 0 bases from V and 5 bases from J, with 5 bases between. The germline CDR1 and CDR2 sequences are SEHNR and FQNEAQ (reference sequence). The CDR3 is 13 amino acids. For the CDR3, the DNA is TGTGCCAGCAGCTTAGCACGGGAAAACATTCAGTACTTC. It encodes CASSLARENIQYF.

A few counts support this clone. V usage is TRBV6-6 and J usage is TRBJ1-6, with 7 positions matching TRBD1. CDR1 MNHNY and CDR2 SVGAGI come from the germline V gene (reference sequence). Trimming cost V 4 bases and J 9 bases; bases outside gene matches: 0. CDR3 length: 12 amino acids. The CDR3: CASSSGGSPLHF. DNA of the CDR3: TGTGCCAGCAGTTCAGGGGGTTCACCCCTCCACTTT.

The rearrangement joins TRBV27 to TRBJ2-5; weak D call: TRBD1 (6 bases). Per the germline V gene, CDR1 is MNHEY and CDR2 is SMNVEV (reference sequence). V dropped 6 bases and J dropped 7 bases, with 18 bases sitting between them. CDR3 length equals 14 residues. The CDR3 DNA follows: TGTGCCAGCAGACCAGGTACAGGGATGGGGACCCAGTACTTC. It specifies CASRPGTGMGTQYF.

This clone was recorded once. DNA of the CDR3: TGCAGCGCTGTAGACAGGGGACGGGACTATGGCTACACCTTC. Translation gives CSAVDRGRDYGYTF. The V gene is TRBV29-1, the J gene TRBJ1-2; 8 bases agree with TRBD1. The CDR3 is 14 amino acids. CDR1 and CDR2 from the germline V gene are SQVTM and ANQGSEA. The V segment lost 7 bases and the J segment 3 bases; nucleotides outside the gene matches: 10. Together with reference TRBV29-1 and TRBJ1-2, the CDR3 gives the full variable domain: SAVISQKPSRDICQRGTSLTIQCQVDSQVTMMFWYRQQPGQSLTLIATANQGSEATYESGFVIDKFPISRPNLTFSTLTVSNMSPEDSSIYLCSAVDRGRDYGYTFGSGTRLTVV.

CDR3 bases: TGTGCCAGTGGGAACGAGGCCCAGTACTTC. Protein product: CASGNEAQYF. The chain couples TRBV19 to TRBJ2-5; D not resolved. This CDR3 has 10 residues. Trimming took 8 bases from V and 9 from J, leaving 10 bases between them. Per germline, CDR1 LNHDA and CDR2 SQIVND (reference sequence).

This sequence joins TRBV15 and TRBJ2-1; D unresolved. The length of the CDR3 is 14 residues. CDR1 is LNHNV and CDR2 is YYDKDF in the germline V gene (reference sequence). Trimming took off 9 bases at V and 3 bases at J, with 15 bases between the two ends. The CDR3 nucleotides are TGTGCCACAACCGGGCTGATGAACTACAATGAGCAGTTCTTC. Encoded protein: CATTGLMNYNEQFF.

The chain joins TRBV7-9 to TRBJ2-6; D is unclear. CDR3 length: 15 residues. Looked up from germline, CDR1 is SEHNR and CDR2 is FQNEAQ (reference sequence). With 5 bases removed from V and 0 bases from J, the gap between germline ends came to 8 bases. This CDR3 is CASSPPVSGANVLTF. The CDR3 region has the DNA TGTGCCAGCAGCCCACCTGTCTCTGGGGCCAACGTCCTGACTTTC.

The gene calls are TRBV5-6 and TRBJ1-5; TRBD1 is a possible D gene (6 bases). V gave up 4 bases and J gave up 5 bases, with 25 bases separating them. The germline CDR1 and CDR2 sequences are SGHDT and YYEEEE. This CDR3 is built from 18 residues. CDR3 sequence reads: CASSLGQSLKVSDQPQHF. The CDR3 DNA follows: TGTGCCAGCAGCCTAGGACAGTCCCTAAAAGTAAGTGATCAGCCCCAGCATTTT.

In its sample, this clone was seen a few times. The rearrangement uses TRBV5-1 and TRBJ2-7; 7 bases line up with TRBD2. CDR1 and CDR2 from the germline V gene are SGHRS and YFSETQ. CDR3 size: 14 residues. V lost 1 base, J lost 3 bases, and 4 bases stayed unmatched. The CDR3 is CASSLSGVIYEQYF. CDR3 bases: TGCGCCAGCAGCTTGAGCGGGGTGATCTACGAGCAGTACTTC.

This clone was observed a few times. The chain recombines TRBV5-8 with TRBJ1-1; D is perhaps TRBD1 (5 bases). The CDR3 consists of 16 residues. The germline gives CDR1 SGHTS, CDR2 YDEGEE. V was pared by 0 bases and J by 2 bases, with 14 bases between. This chain's CDR3 is CASSLGALGGNTEAFF. The CDR3 DNA reads TGTGCCAGCAGCTTGGGGGCCCTTGGGGGAAACACTGAAGCTTTCTTT.

The J gene is TRBJ1-5, the V gene TRBV6-1; weak D call: TRBD1 (5 bases). The germline gives CDR1 MNHNS, CDR2 SASEGT. V gave up 3 bases and J gave up 6 bases, with 12 bases separating them. CDR3 size: 14 residues. CDR3: CASSDGGVGQPQHF. The CDR3 DNA follows: TGTGCCAGCAGTGATGGGGGGGTAGGTCAGCCCCAGCATTTT.

This chain uses TRBV7-6 with TRBJ1-6; D remains ambiguous. Germline CDR1 SGHVS, CDR2 FNYEAQ. The CDR3 loop spans 15 amino acids. Trimming took off 0 bases at V and 6 bases at J, with 9 bases between the two ends. CDR3 bases: TGTGCCAGCAGCTTAGCGGGCCAGTCTAATTCACCCCTCCACTTT. As protein: CASSLAGQSNSPLHF. The variable domain in full, completed from reference TRBV7-6 and TRBJ1-6, reads GAGVSQSPRYKVTKRGQDVALRCDPISGHVSLYWYRQALGQGPEFLTYFNYEAQQDKSGLPNDRFSAERPEGSISTLTIQRTEQRDSAMYRCASSLAGQSNSPLHFGNGTRLTVT.

This clone appeared a single time. The chain couples TRBV18 to TRBJ2-1, with 7 positions matching TRBD1. Trimming removed 1 base from V and 6 bases from J; junction bases left unmatched: 3. CDR3 length: 14 amino acids. Germline V gene lookup returns CDR1 KGHSH and CDR2 LQKENI. The chain's CDR3 is CASSPRDSPNEQFF. The CDR3 DNA reads as TGTGCCAGCTCACCACGGGACAGCCCCAATGAGCAGTTCTTC.